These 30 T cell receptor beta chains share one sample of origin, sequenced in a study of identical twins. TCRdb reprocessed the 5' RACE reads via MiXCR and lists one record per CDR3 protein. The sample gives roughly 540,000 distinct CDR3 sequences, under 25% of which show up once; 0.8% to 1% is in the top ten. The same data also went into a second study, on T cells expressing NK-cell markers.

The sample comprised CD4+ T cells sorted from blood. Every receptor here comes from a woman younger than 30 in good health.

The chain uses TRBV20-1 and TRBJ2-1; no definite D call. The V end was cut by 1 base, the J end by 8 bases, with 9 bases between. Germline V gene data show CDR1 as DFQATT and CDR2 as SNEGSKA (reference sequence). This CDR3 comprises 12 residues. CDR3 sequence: CSARGSFYEQFF. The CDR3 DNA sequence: TGCAGTGCTAGAGGGAGTTTCTATGAGCAGTTCTTC.

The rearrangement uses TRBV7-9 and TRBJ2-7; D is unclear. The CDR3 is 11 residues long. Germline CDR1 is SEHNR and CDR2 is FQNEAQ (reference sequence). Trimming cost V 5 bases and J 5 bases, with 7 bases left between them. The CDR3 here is CASSVENEQYF. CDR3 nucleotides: TGTGCCAGCAGCGTGGAAAACGAGCAGTACTTC.

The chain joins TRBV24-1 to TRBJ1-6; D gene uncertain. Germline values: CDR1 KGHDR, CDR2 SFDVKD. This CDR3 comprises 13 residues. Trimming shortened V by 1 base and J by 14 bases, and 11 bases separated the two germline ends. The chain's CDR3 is CATSDLREKALHF. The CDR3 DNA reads TGTGCCACCAGTGATTTACGGGAGAAGGCCCTCCACTTT.

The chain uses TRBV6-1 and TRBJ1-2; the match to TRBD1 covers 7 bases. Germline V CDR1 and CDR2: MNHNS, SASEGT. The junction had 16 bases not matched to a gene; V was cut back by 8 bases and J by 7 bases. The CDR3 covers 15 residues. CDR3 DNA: TGTGCCAGCCGGACGCGGGCAGGGGGAACCCGTGGCTACACCTTC. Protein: CASRTRAGGTRGYTF.

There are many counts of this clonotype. CDR3 sequence: CATSAFNEQFF. The CDR3 DNA follows: TGTGCCACCAGTGCCTTCAATGAGCAGTTCTTC. The J gene is TRBJ2-1, the V gene TRBV24-1; D unresolved. Germline values: CDR1 KGHDR, CDR2 SFDVKD. V lost 5 bases and J 6 bases, leaving 4 bases between the germline ends. The CDR3 totals 11 residues.

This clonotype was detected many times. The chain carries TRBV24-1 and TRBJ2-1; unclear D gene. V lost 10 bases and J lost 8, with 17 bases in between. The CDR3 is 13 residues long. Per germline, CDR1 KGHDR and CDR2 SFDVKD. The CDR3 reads CATGRSSDDEQFF. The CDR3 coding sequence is TGTGCCACTGGACGTTCTTCAGACGATGAGCAGTTCTTC.

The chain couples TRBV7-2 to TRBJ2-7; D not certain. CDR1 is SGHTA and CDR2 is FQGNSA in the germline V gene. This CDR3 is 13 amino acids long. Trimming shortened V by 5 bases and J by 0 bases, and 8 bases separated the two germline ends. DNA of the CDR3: TGTGCCAGCAGCAGCTCCTACTCCTACGAGCAGTACTTC. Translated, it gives CASSSSYSYEQYF.

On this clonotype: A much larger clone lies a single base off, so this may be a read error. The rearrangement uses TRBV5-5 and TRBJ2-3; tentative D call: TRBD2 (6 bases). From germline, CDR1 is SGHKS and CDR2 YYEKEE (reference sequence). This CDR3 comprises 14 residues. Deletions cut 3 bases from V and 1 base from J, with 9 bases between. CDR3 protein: CASSSWGGTDTQYF. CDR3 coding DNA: TGTGCCAGCAGCTCCTGGGGGGGCACAGATACGCAGTATTTT.

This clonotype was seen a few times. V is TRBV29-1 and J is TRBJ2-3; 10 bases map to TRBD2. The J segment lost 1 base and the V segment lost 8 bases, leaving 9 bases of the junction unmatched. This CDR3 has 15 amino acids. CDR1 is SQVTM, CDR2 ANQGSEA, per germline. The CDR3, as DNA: TGCAGCCCCCGTGGAGGACTAGCGGGCACAGATACGCAGTATTTT. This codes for CSPRGGLAGTDTQYF.

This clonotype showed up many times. The CDR3 nucleotides are TGTGCCAGCAGTTCCGGGACTAGCCTAAACCGGTTCTTC. Translation gives CASSSGTSLNRFF. The chain couples TRBV7-9 to TRBJ2-1; TRBD2 agrees at 9 bases. J was trimmed by 15 bases and V by 6 bases; bases with no gene match: 12. CDR3 length equals 13 residues. CDR1 SEHNR and CDR2 FQNEAQ come from the germline V gene (reference sequence).

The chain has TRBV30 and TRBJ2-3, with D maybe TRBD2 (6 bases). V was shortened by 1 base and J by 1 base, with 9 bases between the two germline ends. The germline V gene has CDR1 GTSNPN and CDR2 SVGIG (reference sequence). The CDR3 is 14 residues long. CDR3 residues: CAWSAGGGTDTQYF. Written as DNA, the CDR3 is TGTGCCTGGAGTGCCGGGGGAGGCACAGATACGCAGTATTTT.

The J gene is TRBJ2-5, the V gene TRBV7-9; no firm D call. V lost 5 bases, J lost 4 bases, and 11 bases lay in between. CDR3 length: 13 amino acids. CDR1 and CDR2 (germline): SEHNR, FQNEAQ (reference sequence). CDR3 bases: TGTGCCAGCAGCCCCCCGGTCCGAGAGACCCAGTACTTC. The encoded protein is CASSPPVRETQYF.

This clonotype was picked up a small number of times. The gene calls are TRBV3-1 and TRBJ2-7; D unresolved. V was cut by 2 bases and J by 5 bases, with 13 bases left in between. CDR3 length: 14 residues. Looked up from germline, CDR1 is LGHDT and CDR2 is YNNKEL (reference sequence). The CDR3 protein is CASSQLAPAHEQYF. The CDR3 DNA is TGTGCCAGCAGCCAATTGGCGCCTGCCCACGAGCAGTACTTC.

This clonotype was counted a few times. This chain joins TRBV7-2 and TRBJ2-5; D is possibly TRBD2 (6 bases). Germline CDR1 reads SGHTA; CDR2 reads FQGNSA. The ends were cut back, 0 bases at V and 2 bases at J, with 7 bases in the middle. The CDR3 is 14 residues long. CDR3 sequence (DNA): TGTGCCAGCAGCTTAGCTGCGGGGCAAGAGACCCAGTACTTC. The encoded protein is CASSLAAGQETQYF.

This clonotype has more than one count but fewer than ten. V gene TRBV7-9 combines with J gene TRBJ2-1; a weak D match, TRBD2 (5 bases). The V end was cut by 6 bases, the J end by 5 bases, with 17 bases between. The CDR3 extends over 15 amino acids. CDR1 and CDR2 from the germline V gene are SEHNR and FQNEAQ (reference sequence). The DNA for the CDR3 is TGTGCCAGCAGTTCCTCCCCCCCGCGGGACAATGAGCAGTTCTTC. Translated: CASSSSPPRDNEQFF.

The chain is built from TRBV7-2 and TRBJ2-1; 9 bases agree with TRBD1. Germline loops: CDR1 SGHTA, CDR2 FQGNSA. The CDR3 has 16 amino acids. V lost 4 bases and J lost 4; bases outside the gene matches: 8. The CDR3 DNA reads TGTGCCAGCAGCTCCCGGACAGGGGTTTGGTACAATGAGCAGTTCTTC. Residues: CASSSRTGVWYNEQFF. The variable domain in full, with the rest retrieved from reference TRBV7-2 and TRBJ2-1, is GAGVSQSPSNKVTEKGKDVELRCDPISGHTALYWYRQSLGQGLEFLIYFQGNSAPDKSGLPSDRFSAERTGGSVSTLTIQRTQQEDSAVYLCASSSRTGVWYNEQFFGPGTRLTVL.

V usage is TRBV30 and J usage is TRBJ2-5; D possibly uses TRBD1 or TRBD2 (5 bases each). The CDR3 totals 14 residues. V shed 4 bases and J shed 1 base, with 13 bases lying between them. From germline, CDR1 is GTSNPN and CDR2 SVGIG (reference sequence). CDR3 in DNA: TGTGCCTGGACAGAGGGGAGCCTCCAAGAGACCCAGTACTTC. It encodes CAWTEGSLQETQYF.

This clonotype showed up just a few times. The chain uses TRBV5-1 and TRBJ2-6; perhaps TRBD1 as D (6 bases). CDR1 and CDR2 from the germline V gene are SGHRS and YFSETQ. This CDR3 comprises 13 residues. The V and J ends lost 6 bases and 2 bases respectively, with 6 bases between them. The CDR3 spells CASKGAGANVLTF. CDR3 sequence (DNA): TGCGCCAGCAAGGGGGCTGGGGCCAACGTCCTGACTTTC. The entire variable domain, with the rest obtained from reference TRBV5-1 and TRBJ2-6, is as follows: KAGVTQTPRYLIKTRGQQVTLSCSPISGHRSVSWYQQTPGQGLQFLFEYFSETQRNKGNFPGRFSGRQFSNSRSEMNVSTLELGDSALYLCASKGAGANVLTFGAGSRLTVL.

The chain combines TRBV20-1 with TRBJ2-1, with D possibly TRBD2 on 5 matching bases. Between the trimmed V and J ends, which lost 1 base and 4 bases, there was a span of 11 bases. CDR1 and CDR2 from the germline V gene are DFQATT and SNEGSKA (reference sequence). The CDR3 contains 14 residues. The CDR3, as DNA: TGCAGTGCTAGAGCTAGTACGGGGTACAATGAGCAGTTCTTC. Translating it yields CSARASTGYNEQFF.

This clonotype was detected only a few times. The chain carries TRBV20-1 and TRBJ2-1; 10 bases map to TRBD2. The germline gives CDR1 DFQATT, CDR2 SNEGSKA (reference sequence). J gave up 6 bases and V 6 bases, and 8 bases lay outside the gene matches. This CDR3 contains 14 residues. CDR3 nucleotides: TGCAGTGCCTCATCCGCTAGCGGGAGCAATGAGCAGTTCTTC. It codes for CSASSASGSNEQFF.

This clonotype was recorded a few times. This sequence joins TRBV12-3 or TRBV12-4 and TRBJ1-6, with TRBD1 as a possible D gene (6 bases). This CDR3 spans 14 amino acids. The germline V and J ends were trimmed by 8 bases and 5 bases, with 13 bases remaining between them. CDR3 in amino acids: CASRTNRDNSPLHF. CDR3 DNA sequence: TGTGCCAGCCGAACAAACAGGGATAATTCACCCCTCCACTTT.

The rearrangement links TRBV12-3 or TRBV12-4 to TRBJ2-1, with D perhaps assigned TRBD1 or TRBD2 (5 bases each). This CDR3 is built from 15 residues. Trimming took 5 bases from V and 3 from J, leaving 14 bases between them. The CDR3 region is CASSHGTANYNEQFF. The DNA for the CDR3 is TGTGCCAGCAGTCATGGGACGGCTAACTACAATGAGCAGTTCTTC.

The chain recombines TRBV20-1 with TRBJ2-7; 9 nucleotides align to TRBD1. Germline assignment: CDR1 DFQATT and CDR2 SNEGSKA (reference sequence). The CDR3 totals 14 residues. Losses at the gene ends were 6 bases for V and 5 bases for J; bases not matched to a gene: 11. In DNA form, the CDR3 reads TGCAGTGCATTGGTGGGGACAGGGATCCACGAGCAGTACTTC. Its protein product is CSALVGTGIHEQYF.

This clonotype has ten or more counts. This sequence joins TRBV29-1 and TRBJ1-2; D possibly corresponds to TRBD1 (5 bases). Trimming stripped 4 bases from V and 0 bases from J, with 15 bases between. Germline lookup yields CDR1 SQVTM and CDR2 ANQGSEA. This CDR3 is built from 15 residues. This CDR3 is CSVGGGGLSNYGYTF. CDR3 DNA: TGCAGCGTTGGGGGCGGTGGACTGTCTAACTATGGCTACACCTTC.

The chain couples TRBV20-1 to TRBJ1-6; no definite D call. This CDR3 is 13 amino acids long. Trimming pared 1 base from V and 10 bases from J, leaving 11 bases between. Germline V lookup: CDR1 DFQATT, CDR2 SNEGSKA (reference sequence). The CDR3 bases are TGCAGTGCTAGAGCGACCGCCAGGTCACCCCTCCACTTT. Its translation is CSARATARSPLHF.

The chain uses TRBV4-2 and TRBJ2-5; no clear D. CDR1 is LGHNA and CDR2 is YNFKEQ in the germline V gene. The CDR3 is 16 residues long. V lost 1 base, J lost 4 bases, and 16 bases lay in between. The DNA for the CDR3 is TGTGCCAGCAGCCAAGGGAACCTCGCGCCCGGAGAGACCCAGTACTTC. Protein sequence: CASSQGNLAPGETQYF.

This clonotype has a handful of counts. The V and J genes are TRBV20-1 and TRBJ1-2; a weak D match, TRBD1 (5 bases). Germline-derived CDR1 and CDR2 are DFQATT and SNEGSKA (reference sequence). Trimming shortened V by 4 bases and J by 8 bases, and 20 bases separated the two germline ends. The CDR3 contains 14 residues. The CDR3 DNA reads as TGCAGTGCTAAAATAGGGGTGATGCGGAAGGGCTACACCTTC. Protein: CSAKIGVMRKGYTF.

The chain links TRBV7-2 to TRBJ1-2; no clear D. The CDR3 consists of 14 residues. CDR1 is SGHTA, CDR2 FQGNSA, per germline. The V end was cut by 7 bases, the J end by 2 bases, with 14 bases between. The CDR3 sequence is CASIPEGTNYGYTF. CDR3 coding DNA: TGTGCCAGCATCCCTGAAGGAACGAACTATGGCTACACCTTC.

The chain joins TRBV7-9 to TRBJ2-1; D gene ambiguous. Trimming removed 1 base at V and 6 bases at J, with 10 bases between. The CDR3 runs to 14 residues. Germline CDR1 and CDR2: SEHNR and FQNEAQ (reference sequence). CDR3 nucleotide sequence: TGTGCCAGCAGCTTAGGGGGTGTCCGCAATGAGCAGTTCTTC. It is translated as CASSLGGVRNEQFF.

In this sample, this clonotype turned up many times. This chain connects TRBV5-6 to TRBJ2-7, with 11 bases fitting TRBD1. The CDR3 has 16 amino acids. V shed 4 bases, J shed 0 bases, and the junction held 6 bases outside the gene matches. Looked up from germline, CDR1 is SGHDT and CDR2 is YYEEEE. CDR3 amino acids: CASSERGTGGSYEQYF. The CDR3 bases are TGTGCCAGCAGCGAGAGGGGGACAGGGGGCTCCTACGAGCAGTACTTC.